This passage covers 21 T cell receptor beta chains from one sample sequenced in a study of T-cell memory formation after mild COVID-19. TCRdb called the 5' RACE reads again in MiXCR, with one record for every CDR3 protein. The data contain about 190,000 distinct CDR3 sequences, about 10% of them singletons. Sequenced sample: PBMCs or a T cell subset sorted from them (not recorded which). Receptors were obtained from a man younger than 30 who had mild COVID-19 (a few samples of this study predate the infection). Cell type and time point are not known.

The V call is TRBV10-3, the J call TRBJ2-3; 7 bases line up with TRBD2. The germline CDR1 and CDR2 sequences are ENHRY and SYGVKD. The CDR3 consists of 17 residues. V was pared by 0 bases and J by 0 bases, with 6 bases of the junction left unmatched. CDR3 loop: CAISESRLAVSTDTQYF. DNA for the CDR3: TGTGCCATCAGTGAGTCGAGGCTAGCGGTTAGCACAGATACGCAGTATTTT.

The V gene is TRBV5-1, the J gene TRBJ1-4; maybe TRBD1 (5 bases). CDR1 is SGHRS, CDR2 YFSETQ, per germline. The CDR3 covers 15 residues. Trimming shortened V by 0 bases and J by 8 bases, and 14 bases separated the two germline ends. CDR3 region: CASSLEQGPWEKLFF. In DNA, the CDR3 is TGCGCCAGCAGCTTGGAGCAGGGACCCTGGGAAAAACTGTTTTTT. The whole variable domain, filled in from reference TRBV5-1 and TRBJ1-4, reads KAGVTQTPRYLIKTRGQQVTLSCSPISGHRSVSWYQQTPGQGLQFLFEYFSETQRNKGNFPGRFSGRQFSNSRSEMNVSTLELGDSALYLCASSLEQGPWEKLFFGSGTQLSVL.

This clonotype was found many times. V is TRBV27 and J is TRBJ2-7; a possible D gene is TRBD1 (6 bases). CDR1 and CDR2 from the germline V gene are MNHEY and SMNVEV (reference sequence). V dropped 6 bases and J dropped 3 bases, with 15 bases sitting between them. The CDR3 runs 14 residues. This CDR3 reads CASSPDRRSYEQYF. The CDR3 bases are TGTGCCAGCAGCCCTGACAGGAGAAGCTACGAGCAGTACTTC.

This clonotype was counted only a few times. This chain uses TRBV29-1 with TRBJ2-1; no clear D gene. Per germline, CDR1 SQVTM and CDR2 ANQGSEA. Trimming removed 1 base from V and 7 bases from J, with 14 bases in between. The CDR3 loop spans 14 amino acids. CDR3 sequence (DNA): TGCAGCGTTGAAGGACGCCTCGGATCGAATGAGCAGTTCTTC. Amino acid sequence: CSVEGRLGSNEQFF.

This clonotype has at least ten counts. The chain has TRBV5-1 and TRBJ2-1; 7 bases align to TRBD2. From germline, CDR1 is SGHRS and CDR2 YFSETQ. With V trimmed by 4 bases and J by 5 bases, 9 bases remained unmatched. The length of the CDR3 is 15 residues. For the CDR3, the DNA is TGCGCCAGCAGCCTTCTGGGGGGGGTCCACAATGAGCAGTTCTTC. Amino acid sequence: CASSLLGGVHNEQFF. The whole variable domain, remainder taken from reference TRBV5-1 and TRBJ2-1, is KAGVTQTPRYLIKTRGQQVTLSCSPISGHRSVSWYQQTPGQGLQFLFEYFSETQRNKGNFPGRFSGRQFSNSRSEMNVSTLELGDSALYLCASSLLGGVHNEQFFGPGTRLTVL.

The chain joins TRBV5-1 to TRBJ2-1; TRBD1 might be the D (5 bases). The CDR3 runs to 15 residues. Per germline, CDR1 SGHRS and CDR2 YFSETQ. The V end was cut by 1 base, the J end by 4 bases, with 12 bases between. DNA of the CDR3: TGCGCCAGCAGCTTGTACCAGGGTTCATACAATGAGCAGTTCTTC. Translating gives CASSLYQGSYNEQFF.

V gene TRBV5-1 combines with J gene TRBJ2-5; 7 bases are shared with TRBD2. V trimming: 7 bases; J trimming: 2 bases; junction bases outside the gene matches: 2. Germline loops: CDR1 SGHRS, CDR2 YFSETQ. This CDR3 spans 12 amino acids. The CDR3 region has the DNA TGCGCCAGCGGGGGGGAGCAAGAGACCCAGTACTTC. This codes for CASGGEQETQYF.

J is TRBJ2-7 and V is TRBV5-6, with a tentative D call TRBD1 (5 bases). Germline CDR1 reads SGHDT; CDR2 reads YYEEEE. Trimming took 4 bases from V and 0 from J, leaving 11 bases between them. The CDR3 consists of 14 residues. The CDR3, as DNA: TGTGCCAGCAGCCATCAGGGAATCTCCTACGAGCAGTACTTC. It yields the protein CASSHQGISYEQYF.

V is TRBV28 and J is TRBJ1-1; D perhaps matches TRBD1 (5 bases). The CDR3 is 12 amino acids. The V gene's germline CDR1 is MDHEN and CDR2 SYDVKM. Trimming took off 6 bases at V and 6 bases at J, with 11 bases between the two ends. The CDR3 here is CASSVQGPEAFF. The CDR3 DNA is TGTGCCAGCAGCGTGCAGGGTCCTGAAGCTTTCTTT.

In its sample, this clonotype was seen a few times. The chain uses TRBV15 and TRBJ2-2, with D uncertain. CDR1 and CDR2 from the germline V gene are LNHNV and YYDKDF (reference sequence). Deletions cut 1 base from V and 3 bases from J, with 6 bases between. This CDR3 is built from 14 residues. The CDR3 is CATSRVQYTGELFF. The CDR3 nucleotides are TGTGCCACCAGCAGAGTCCAGTACACCGGGGAGCTGTTTTTT.

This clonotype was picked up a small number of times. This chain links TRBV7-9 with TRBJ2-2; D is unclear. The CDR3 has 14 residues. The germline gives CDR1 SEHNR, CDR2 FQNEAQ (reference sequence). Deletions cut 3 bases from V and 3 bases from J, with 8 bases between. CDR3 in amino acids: CASSLASYTGELFF. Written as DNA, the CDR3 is TGTGCCAGCAGCTTGGCGTCCTACACCGGGGAGCTGTTTTTT.

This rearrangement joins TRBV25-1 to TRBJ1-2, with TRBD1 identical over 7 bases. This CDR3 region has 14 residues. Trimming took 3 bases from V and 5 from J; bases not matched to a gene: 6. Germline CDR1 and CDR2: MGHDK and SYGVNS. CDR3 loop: CASSDPGTAYGYTF. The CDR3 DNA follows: TGTGCCAGCAGTGACCCCGGGACAGCATATGGCTACACCTTC.

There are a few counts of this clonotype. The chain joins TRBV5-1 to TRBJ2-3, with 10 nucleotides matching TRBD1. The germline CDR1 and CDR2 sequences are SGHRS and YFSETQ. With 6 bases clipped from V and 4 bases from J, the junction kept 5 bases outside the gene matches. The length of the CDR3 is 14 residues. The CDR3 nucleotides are TGCGCCAGCACCGGGACAGGGGTGTCAGATACGCAGTATTTT. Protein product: CASTGTGVSDTQYF.

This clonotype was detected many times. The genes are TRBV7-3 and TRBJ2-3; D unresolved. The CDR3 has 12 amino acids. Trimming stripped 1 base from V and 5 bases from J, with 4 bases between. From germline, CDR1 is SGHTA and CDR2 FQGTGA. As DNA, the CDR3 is TGTGCCAGCAGCTTAATCGGAGATACGCAGTATTTT. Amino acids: CASSLIGDTQYF.

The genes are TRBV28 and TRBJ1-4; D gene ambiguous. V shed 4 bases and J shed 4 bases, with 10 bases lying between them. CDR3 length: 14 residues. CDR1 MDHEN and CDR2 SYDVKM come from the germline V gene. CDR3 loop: CASSSGKINEKLFF. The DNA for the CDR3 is TGTGCCAGCAGTTCGGGTAAAATTAATGAAAAACTGTTTTTT. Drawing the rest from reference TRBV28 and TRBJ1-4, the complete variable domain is DVKVTQSSRYLVKRTGEKVFLECVQDMDHENMFWYRQDPGLGLRLIYFSYDVKMKEKGDIPEGYSVSREKKERFSLILESASTNQTSMYLCASSSGKINEKLFFGSGTQLSVL.

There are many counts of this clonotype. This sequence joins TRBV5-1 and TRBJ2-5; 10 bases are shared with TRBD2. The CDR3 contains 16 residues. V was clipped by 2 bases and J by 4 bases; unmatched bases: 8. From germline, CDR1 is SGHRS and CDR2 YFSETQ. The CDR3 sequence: CASSFERGGSRETQYF. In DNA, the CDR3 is TGCGCCAGCAGCTTCGAGCGGGGGGGCTCACGAGAGACCCAGTACTTC.

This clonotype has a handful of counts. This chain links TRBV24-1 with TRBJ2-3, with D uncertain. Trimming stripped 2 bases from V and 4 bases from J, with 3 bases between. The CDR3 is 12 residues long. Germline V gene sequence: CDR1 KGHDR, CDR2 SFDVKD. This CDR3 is CATSDWADTQYF. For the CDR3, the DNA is TGTGCCACCAGTGATTGGGCAGATACGCAGTATTTT.

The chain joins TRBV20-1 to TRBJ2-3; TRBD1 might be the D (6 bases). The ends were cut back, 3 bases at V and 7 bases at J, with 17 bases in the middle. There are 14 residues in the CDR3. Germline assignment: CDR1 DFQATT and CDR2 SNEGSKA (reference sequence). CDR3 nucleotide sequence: TGCAGTGCTAGCACGTACTCTCAGGGGAATACGCAGTATTTT. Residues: CSASTYSQGNTQYF.

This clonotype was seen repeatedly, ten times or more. This CDR3 reads CASTRLAGVHLTDTQYF. DNA of the CDR3: TGTGCCAGCACCCGACTAGCGGGGGTCCATCTCACAGATACGCAGTATTTT. The chain couples TRBV12-3 or TRBV12-4 to TRBJ2-3, with 12 bases aligning to TRBD2. The CDR3 sequence is 17 residues long. V lost 7 bases to trimming and J lost 2 bases; unmatched junction nucleotides: 10.

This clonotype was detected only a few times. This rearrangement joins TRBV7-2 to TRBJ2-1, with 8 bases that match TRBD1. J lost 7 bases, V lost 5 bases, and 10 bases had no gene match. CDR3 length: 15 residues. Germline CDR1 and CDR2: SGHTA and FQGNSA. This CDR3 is CASSRDRGLWNEQFF. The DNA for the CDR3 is TGTGCCAGCAGCCGCGACAGGGGTCTGTGGAATGAGCAGTTCTTC.

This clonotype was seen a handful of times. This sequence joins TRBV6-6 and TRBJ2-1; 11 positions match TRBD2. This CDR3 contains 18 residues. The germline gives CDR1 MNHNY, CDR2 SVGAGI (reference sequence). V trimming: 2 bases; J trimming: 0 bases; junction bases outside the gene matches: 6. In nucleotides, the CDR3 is TGTGCCAGCAGTTACCCGGTAGCGGGGGGGTTCTCCTACAATGAGCAGTTCTTC. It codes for CASSYPVAGGFSYNEQFF.